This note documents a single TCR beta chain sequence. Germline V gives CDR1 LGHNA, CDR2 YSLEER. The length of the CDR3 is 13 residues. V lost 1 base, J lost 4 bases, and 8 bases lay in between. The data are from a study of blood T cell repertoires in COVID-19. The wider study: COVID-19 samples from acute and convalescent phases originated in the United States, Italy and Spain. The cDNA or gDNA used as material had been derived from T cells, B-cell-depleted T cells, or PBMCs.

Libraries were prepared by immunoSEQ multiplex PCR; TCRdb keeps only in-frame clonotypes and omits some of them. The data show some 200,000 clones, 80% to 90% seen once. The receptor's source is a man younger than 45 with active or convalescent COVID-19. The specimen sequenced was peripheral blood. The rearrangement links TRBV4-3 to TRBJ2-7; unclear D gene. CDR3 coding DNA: TGCGCCAGCAGCCAAGCGGTCTCGTACGAGCAGTACTTC. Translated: CASSQAVSYEQYF.